These 15 T cell receptor beta chains were all obtained from the same sample, sequenced in a study of T cell responses to AZD1222 COVID-19 vaccine. Sequencing was performed with immunoSEQ multiplex PCR; in TCRdb, only in-frame clones are kept and a portion is missing. The profile covers some 71,000 clones, with 80% to 90% appearing a single time and approximately 30% taken by the ten largest. Sequences were derived from peripheral blood, sampled 28 days after the second AZD1222 dose. These receptors were collected from an adult who received the AZD1222 COVID-19 vaccine.

The V gene is TRBV11-2, the J gene TRBJ2-1; 12 bases fit TRBD2. This CDR3 is built from 16 residues. Unmatched junction bases numbered 9, after V lost 5 bases and J lost 7 bases. Germline lookup yields CDR1 SGHAT and CDR2 FQNNGV. The CDR3 region is CASSLVGTSGRNEQFF. In DNA, the CDR3 is TGTGCCAGCAGCCTAGTGGGGACTAGCGGGCGGAATGAGCAGTTCTTC.

The gene calls are TRBV28 and TRBJ2-7; no clear D. The germline V gene encodes CDR1 MDHEN and CDR2 SYDVKM. The CDR3 spans 12 residues. Trimming left V 5 bases short and J 0 bases short, with 5 bases between. The CDR3 here is CASSPDSYEQYF. The CDR3 DNA reads as TGTGCCAGCAGTCCAGACTCCTACGAGCAGTACTTC. Complete variable domain (other parts from reference TRBV28 and TRBJ2-7): DVKVTQSSRYLVKRTGEKVFLECVQDMDHENMFWYRQDPGLGLRLIYFSYDVKMKEKGDIPEGYSVSREKKERFSLILESASTNQTSMYLCASSPDSYEQYFGPGTRLTVT.

This chain links TRBV19 with TRBJ2-6, with 9 bases identical to TRBD1. Per germline, CDR1 LNHDA and CDR2 SQIVND (reference sequence). V was clipped by 4 bases and J by 4 bases; unmatched bases: 2. This CDR3 contains 15 residues. The CDR3 loop reads CASSTTGGGANVLTF. In nucleotides, the CDR3 is TGTGCCAGTAGTACGACAGGGGGAGGGGCCAACGTCCTGACTTTC. Full variable domain (remainder filled in from reference TRBV19 and TRBJ2-6): DGGITQSPKYLFRKEGQNVTLSCEQNLNHDAMYWYRQDPGQGLRLIYYSQIVNDFQKGDIAEGYSVSREKKESFPLTVTSAQKNPTAFYLCASSTTGGGANVLTFGAGSRLTVL.

V and J are TRBV7-8 and TRBJ2-7; possibly TRBD1 or TRBD2 for D (5 bases each). This CDR3 has 14 residues. Germline CDR1 and CDR2: SGHVS and FQNEAQ. V lost 1 base and J 5 bases, leaving 12 bases between the germline ends. CDR3 in amino acids: CASSLGVRENEQYF. CDR3 nucleotides: TGTGCCAGCAGCTTAGGTGTCAGGGAGAACGAGCAGTACTTC.

This clone was seen just once. The rearrangement links TRBV6-5 to TRBJ1-4, with a weak D call TRBD1 (5 bases). The CDR3 is 15 amino acids. The germline V gene has CDR1 MNHEY and CDR2 SVGAGI. V gave up 0 bases and J gave up 7 bases, with 12 bases separating them. CDR3 in amino acids: CASSYSGGAVEKLFF. For the CDR3, the DNA is TGTGCCAGCAGTTACTCGGGAGGGGCAGTTGAAAAACTGTTTTTT.

The genes are TRBV10-3 and TRBJ2-1; 9 nucleotides match TRBD2. CDR1 ENHRY and CDR2 SYGVKD come from the germline V gene. Losses at the gene ends were 7 bases for V and 0 bases for J; bases not matched to a gene: 4. The length of the CDR3 is 15 residues. CDR3 protein: CAITTSGSSYNEQFF. The CDR3 region has the DNA TGTGCCATCACGACTAGCGGAAGCTCCTACAATGAGCAGTTCTTC.

V usage is TRBV18 and J usage is TRBJ2-5, with TRBD1 matching over 10 bases. Germline-derived CDR1 and CDR2 are KGHSH and LQKENI. The CDR3 extends over 14 amino acids. J lost 5 bases, V lost 4 bases, and 4 bases had no gene match. DNA of the CDR3: TGTGCCAGCTCACGGACAGGGGGTCAGGAGACCCAGTACTTC. It yields the protein CASSRTGGQETQYF. Filled out from reference TRBV18 and TRBJ2-5, the complete variable domain reads NAGVMQNPRHLVRRRGQEARLRCSPMKGHSHVYWYRQLPEEGLKFMVYLQKENIIDESGMPKERFSAEFPKEGPSILRIQQVVRGDSAAYFCASSRTGGQETQYFGPGTRLLVL.

The chain has TRBV5-1 and TRBJ1-2, with 8 bases fitting TRBD1. The V and J ends lost 0 bases and 5 bases, in that order; junction bases with no gene match: 3. The CDR3 has 14 amino acids. The germline V gene has CDR1 SGHRS and CDR2 YFSETQ. As DNA, the CDR3 is TGCGCCAGCAGCTTGGCGGACAGGGCGTATGGCTACACCTTC. It yields the protein CASSLADRAYGYTF.

The gene calls are TRBV2 and TRBJ1-6; possible D gene TRBD1, 6 bases. The CDR3 runs 14 residues. Germline V lookup: CDR1 SNHLY, CDR2 FYNNEI. With 6 bases removed from V and 6 bases from J, the gap between germline ends came to 12 bases. The CDR3 DNA is TGTGCCAGCAGAACAGGGACTGGTAATTCACCCCTCCACTTT. It yields the protein CASRTGTGNSPLHF.

Worth noting for this clone: Different DNA sequences within this sample yield the same CDR3. CDR3 nucleotide sequence: TGCGCCAGCAGCTTGGGACAGAGCACAGATACGCAGTATTTT. Protein: CASSLGQSTDTQYF. This sequence joins TRBV5-1 and TRBJ2-3; a weak D match, TRBD1 (5 bases). Germline CDR1 reads SGHRS; CDR2 reads YFSETQ. There are 14 residues in the CDR3. Trimming cost V 0 bases and J 0 bases, with 5 bases left between them.

The V and J genes are TRBV28 and TRBJ1-1; TRBD1 is a possible D gene (5 bases). CDR1 MDHEN and CDR2 SYDVKM come from the germline V gene. Trimming left V 3 bases short and J 2 bases short, with 7 bases between. The CDR3 loop spans 13 amino acids. The CDR3 nucleotides read TGTGCCAGCAGTTTTGGGGCAAACACTGAAGCTTTCTTT. Protein: CASSFGANTEAFF.

This clone was counted once. The CDR3 protein is CASSLVARPENIQYF. The CDR3 bases are TGTGCCAGCAGCTTAGTGGCAAGGCCCGAAAACATTCAGTACTTC. The genes are TRBV7-2 and TRBJ2-4; D is ambiguous. V lost 1 base, J lost 5 bases, and 12 bases lay in between. The CDR3 loop spans 15 amino acids. Germline loops: CDR1 SGHTA, CDR2 FQGNSA.

The chain joins TRBV2 to TRBJ1-5, with TRBD1 as a possible D gene (6 bases). Germline assignment: CDR1 SNHLY and CDR2 FYNNEI. The CDR3 contains 17 residues. Deletions cut 6 bases from V and 2 bases from J, with 20 bases between. The chain's CDR3 is CASSSQRGRRGNQPQHF. The CDR3 region has the DNA TGTGCCAGCAGCTCCCAAAGGGGGAGGAGGGGCAATCAGCCCCAGCATTTT. Supplemented by reference TRBV2 and TRBJ1-5, the full variable domain reads EPEVTQTPSHQVTQMGQEVILRCVPISNHLYFYWYRQILGQKVEFLVSFYNNEISEKSEIFDDQFSVERPDGSNFTLKIRSTKLEDSAMYFCASSSQRGRRGNQPQHFGDGTRLSIL.

This rearrangement joins TRBV18 to TRBJ2-1, with D unclear. V was clipped by 2 bases and J by 3 bases, with 14 bases between them. Germline V gives CDR1 KGHSH, CDR2 LQKENI. The CDR3 has 16 residues. This CDR3 is CASSPSPQTYYNEQFF. In nucleotides, the CDR3 is TGTGCCAGCTCACCATCCCCCCAAACCTACTACAATGAGCAGTTCTTC.

The chain is built from TRBV29-1 and TRBJ2-3; 7 bases are a match to TRBD2. The junction had 5 bases not matched to a gene; V was cut back by 0 bases and J by 5 bases. The CDR3 consists of 14 residues. Germline V gene lookup returns CDR1 SQVTM and CDR2 ANQGSEA. This chain's CDR3 is CSVEDHSGGDTQYF. CDR3 bases: TGCAGCGTTGAAGATCACTCGGGAGGAGATACGCAGTATTTT.